The clone carrying this T cell receptor (beta chain) was seen many times. The entry originates in a study of glioma-infiltrating T cells after dendritic cell vaccination. Germline V gene sequence: CDR1 SGHNT, CDR2 YYREEE (reference sequence). The trim removed 4 bases at V and 8 bases at J, leaving 11 bases unmatched. The CDR3 totals 14 residues. Clones were read by immunoSEQ multiplex PCR, and TCRdb kept only the in-frame ones, dropping some. Of some 90,000 clones in the sample, about 81% are singletons; the top ten hold approximately 2.1%. Described time point: after dendritic cell vaccination, including at tumor progression/relapse.

The sample here was blood, taken after dendritic cell vaccination. This sequence joins TRBV5-4 and TRBJ1-1, with 7 bases matching TRBD1. The TCR comes from a human donor with glioblastoma. CDR3 sequence: CASSAWDSEEEAFF. Written as DNA, the CDR3 is TGTGCCAGCAGCGCCTGGGACAGCGAGGAAGAAGCTTTCTTT.